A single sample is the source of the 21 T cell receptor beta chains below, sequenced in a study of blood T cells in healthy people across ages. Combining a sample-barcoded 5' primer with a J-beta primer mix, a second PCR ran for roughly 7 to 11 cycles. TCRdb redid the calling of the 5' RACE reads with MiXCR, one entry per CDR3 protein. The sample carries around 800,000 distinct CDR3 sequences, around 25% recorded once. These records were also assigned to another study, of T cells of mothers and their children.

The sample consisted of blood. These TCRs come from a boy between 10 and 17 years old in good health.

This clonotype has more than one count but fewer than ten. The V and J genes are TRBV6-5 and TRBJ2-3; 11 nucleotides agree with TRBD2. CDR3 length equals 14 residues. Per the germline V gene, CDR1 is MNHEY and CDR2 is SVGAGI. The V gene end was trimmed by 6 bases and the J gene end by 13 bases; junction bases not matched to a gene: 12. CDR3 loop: CASSRVIAGGHEYF. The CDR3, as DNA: TGTGCCAGCAGCCGCGTGATAGCGGGGGGGCATGAGTATTTT.

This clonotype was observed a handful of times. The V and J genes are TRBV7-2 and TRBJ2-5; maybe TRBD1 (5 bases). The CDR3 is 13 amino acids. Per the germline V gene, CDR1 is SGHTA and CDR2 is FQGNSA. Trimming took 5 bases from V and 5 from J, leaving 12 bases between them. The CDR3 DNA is TGTGCCAGCAGCCGGACATTGGGGGAGACCCAGTACTTC. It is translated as CASSRTLGETQYF.

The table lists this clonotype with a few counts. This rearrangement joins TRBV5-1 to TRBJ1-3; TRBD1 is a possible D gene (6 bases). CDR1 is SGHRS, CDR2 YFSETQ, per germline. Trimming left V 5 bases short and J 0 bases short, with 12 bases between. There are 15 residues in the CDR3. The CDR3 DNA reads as TGCGCCAGCAGGACAGGCTACCTCTCTGGAAACACCATATATTTT. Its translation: CASRTGYLSGNTIYF.

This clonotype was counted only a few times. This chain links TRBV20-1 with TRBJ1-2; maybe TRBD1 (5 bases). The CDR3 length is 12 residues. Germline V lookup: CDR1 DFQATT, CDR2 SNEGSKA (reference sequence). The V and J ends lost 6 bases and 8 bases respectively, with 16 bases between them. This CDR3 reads CSAPGGEGGYTF. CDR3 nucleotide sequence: TGCAGTGCCCCGGGGGGGGAGGGCGGCTACACCTTC.

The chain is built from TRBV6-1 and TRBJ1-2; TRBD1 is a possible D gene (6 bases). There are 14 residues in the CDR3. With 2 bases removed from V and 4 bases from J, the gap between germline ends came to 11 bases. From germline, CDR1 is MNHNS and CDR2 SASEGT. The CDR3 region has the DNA TGTGCCAGCAGTGAAACAGGGAATAGCTATGGCTACACCTTC. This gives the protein CASSETGNSYGYTF.

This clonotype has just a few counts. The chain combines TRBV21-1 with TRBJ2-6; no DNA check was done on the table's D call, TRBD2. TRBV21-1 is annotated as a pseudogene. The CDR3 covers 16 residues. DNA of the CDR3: TGTGCCAGTTCGGGACTAGCGGGGGTGGGGGCCGACGTCCTGACTTTC. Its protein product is CASSGLAGVGADVLTF.

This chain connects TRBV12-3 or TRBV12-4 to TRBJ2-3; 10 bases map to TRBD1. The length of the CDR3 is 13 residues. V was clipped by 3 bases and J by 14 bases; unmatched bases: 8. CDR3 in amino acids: CASSFIRDRGRYF. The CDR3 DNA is TGTGCCAGCAGTTTTATCCGGGACAGGGGAAGGTATTTT.

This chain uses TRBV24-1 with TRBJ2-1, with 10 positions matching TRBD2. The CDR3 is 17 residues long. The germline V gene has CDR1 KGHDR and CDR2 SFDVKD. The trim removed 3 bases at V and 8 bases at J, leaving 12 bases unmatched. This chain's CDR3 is CATSDPLAGAPVDEQFF. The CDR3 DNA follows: TGTGCCACCAGTGATCCCCTAGCGGGGGCCCCTGTAGATGAGCAGTTCTTC.

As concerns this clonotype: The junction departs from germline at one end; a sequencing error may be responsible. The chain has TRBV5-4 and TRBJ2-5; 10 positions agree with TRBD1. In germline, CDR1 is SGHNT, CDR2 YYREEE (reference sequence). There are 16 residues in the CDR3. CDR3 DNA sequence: TGTGCCAGCAGCGCCCCGACAGGGGGCGCCTTATACGAGCAGAACTTC. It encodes CASSAPTGGALYEQNF.

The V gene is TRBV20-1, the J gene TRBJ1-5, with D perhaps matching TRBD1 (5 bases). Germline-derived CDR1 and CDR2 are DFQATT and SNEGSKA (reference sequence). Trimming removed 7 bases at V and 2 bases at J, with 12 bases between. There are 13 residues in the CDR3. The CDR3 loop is CSVVRARNQPQHF. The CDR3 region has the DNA TGCAGTGTAGTCAGGGCCCGCAATCAGCCCCAGCATTTT.

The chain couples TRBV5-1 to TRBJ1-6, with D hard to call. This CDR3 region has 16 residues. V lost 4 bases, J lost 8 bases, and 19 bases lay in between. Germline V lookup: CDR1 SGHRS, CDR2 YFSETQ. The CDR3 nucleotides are TGCGCCAGCAGCGCCGGAGGCCAGCGCCGGCATTCACCCCTCCACTTT. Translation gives CASSAGGQRRHSPLHF.

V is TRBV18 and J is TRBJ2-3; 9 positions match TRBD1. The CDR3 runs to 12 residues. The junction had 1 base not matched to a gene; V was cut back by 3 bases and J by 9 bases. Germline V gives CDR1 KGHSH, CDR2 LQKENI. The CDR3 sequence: CASSPGQGTQYF. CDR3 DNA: TGTGCCAGCTCACCTGGACAGGGGACGCAGTATTTT. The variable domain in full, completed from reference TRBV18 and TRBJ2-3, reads NAGVMQNPRHLVRRRGQEARLRCSPMKGHSHVYWYRQLPEEGLKFMVYLQKENIIDESGMPKERFSAEFPKEGPSILRIQQVVRGDSAAYFCASSPGQGTQYFGPGTRLTVL.

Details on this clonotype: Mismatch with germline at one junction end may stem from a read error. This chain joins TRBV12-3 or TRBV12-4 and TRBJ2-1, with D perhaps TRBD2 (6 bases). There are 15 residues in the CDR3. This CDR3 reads CAGSLRGNSYNEQFF. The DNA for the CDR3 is TGTGCCGGCAGTTTACGGGGGAACTCCTACAATGAGCAGTTCTTC.

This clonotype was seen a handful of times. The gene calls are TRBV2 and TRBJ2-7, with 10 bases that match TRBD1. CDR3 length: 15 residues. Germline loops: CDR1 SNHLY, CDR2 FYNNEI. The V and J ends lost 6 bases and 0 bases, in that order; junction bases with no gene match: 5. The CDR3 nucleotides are TGTGCCAGCAGGCGGGACAGGGGAAGCTCCTACGAGCAGTACTTC. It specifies CASRRDRGSSYEQYF.

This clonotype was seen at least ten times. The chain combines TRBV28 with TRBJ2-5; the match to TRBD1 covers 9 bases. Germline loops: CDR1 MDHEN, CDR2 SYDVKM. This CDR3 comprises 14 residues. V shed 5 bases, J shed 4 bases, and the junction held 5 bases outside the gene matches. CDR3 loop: CASSPTGGAETQYF. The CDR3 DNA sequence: TGTGCCAGCAGTCCCACAGGGGGCGCAGAGACCCAGTACTTC.

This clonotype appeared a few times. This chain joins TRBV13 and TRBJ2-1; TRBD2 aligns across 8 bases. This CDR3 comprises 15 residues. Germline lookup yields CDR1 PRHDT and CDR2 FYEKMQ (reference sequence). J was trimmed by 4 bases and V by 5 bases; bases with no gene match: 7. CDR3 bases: TGTGCCAGCAGCCCTGGCGGGGGGAGATACAATGAGCAGTTCTTC. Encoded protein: CASSPGGGRYNEQFF.

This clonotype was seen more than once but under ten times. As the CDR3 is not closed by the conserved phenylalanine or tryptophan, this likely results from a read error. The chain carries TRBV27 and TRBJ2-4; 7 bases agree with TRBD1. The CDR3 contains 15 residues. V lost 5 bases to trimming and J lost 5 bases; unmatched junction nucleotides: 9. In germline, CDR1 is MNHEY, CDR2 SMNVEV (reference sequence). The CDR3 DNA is TGTGCCAGCAGTCCTACAGGGGTTAGCCAAAACATTCAGTACCTC. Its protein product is CASSPTGVSQNIQYL.

The CDR3 reads CASSFLIPGLAGGTYEQYF. The DNA for the CDR3 is TGTGCCAGCAGCTTCCTTATCCCGGGACTAGCGGGAGGGACCTACGAGCAGTACTTC. The gene calls are TRBV7-2 and TRBJ2-5; 16 positions agree with TRBD2. TRBJ2-7 explains the end of the DNA better; the J call may be wrong. The germline V gene encodes CDR1 SGHTA and CDR2 FQGNSA. CDR3 length: 19 residues.

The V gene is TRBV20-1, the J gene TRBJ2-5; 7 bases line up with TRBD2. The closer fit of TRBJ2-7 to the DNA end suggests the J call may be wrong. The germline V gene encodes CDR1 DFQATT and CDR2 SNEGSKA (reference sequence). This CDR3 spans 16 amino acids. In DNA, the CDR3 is TGCAGTGCCTCCGCGCGGAATGGCGGGGGAGTCTACGAGCAGTACTTC. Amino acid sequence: CSASARNGGGVYEQYF.

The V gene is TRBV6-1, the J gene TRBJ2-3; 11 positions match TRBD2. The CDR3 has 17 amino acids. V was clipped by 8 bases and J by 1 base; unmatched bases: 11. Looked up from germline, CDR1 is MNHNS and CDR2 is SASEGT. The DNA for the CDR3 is TGTGCCAGCGGGTTTGGAACTAGCGGGGGAGGCACAGATACGCAGTATTTT. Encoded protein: CASGFGTSGGGTDTQYF.

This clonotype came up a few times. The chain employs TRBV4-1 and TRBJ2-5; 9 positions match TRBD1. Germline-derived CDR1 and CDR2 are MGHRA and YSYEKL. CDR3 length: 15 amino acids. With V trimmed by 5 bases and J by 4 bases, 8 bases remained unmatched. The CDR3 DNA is TGCGCCAGCAGCGGGGGGGACAGGGATGGAGAGACCCAGTACTTC. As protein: CASSGGDRDGETQYF.